The 2 T cell receptor beta chains reported below all come from one sample, sequenced in a study of cytomegalovirus exposure and HLA in healthy donors. With 60 Vbeta and 13 Jbeta primers, the PCR was carried out. Some clones are missing from TCRdb's copy, which holds only in-frame ones; the method was immunoSEQ multiplex PCR. Found here are 160,000 or so clones, around four fifths of them singletons; the top ten hold around a tenth. The sequenced sample was PBMCs. The receptors were gathered from a man between 18 and 29 years old in good health and CMV-seropositive.

This rearrangement joins TRBV4-3 to TRBJ2-1; 8 nucleotides line up with TRBD2. V dropped 0 bases and J dropped 8; count of bases not matched to a gene: 9. This CDR3 comprises 16 residues. Germline V lookup: CDR1 LGHNA, CDR2 YSLEER. CDR3 loop: CASSQDGAGGTDEQFF. DNA for the CDR3: TGCGCCAGCAGCCAAGATGGGGCGGGAGGCACCGATGAGCAGTTCTTC.

The rearrangement joins TRBV2 to TRBJ2-1; weak D call: TRBD2 (5 bases). Trimming removed 3 bases from V and 0 bases from J, with 9 bases in between. The germline V gene has CDR1 SNHLY and CDR2 FYNNEI. The CDR3 consists of 15 residues. The DNA of the CDR3 is TGTGCCAGCAGTGAGGGAGTTAACTCCTACAATGAGCAGTTCTTC. It encodes CASSEGVNSYNEQFF.